The 26 T cell receptor beta chains given below trace back to one sample, sequenced in a study of blood T cell repertoires in COVID-19. TCRdb's table, derived via immunoSEQ multiplex PCR, lists solely in-frame clones and lacks some. Here the sample spans fewer than 150,000 clones, around 80% being singletons. Specimen: peripheral blood. The receptors come from a man in his fifties with acute or convalescent COVID-19.

V and J are TRBV10-3 and TRBJ1-5, with TRBD1 matching over 7 bases. Germline V gene data show CDR1 as ENHRY and CDR2 as SYGVKD. The V segment lost 6 bases and the J segment 2 bases; nucleotides outside the gene matches: 7. This CDR3 contains 15 residues. CDR3 amino acids: CAISSGQDGNQPQHF. CDR3 sequence (DNA): TGTGCCATCAGCTCCGGACAGGATGGCAATCAGCCCCAGCATTTT.

This clone was observed a few times. V usage is TRBV29-1 and J usage is TRBJ1-1, with D uncertain. The CDR3 totals 12 residues. V was pared by 2 bases and J by 0 bases, with 4 bases between. Germline V gene lookup returns CDR1 SQVTM and CDR2 ANQGSEA. The DNA of the CDR3 is TGCAGCGTTGAACAAATGAACACTGAAGCTTTCTTT. Encoded protein: CSVEQMNTEAFF.

This chain joins TRBV28 and TRBJ2-5; 7 bases match TRBD2. This CDR3 is 13 amino acids long. Germline-derived CDR1 and CDR2 are MDHEN and SYDVKM. V gave up 5 bases and J gave up 8 bases; unmatched junction bases: 8. CDR3 residues: CASSLKRGGTQYF. In DNA form, the CDR3 reads TGTGCCAGCAGTCTTAAGCGGGGAGGTACCCAGTACTTC.

The chain is built from TRBV12-3 or TRBV12-4 and TRBJ1-2; 9 bases line up with TRBD1. This CDR3 region has 13 residues. V lost 5 bases to trimming and J lost 8 bases; unmatched junction nucleotides: 6. The CDR3 coding sequence is TGTGCCAGCAGTCTACAGGGGGCTTCGGGCTACACCTTC. This codes for CASSLQGASGYTF.

The chain is built from TRBV29-1 and TRBJ2-7; D perhaps matches TRBD2 (5 bases). This CDR3 contains 13 residues. In germline, CDR1 is SQVTM, CDR2 ANQGSEA. The V and J ends lost 0 bases and 5 bases respectively, with 11 bases between them. CDR3: CSVEDLEGHEQYF. DNA for the CDR3: TGCAGCGTTGAAGATCTTGAGGGCCACGAGCAGTACTTC.

The chain couples TRBV27 to TRBJ2-7; D call uncertain. Germline values: CDR1 MNHEY, CDR2 SMNVEV (reference sequence). CDR3 length: 15 residues. V lost 1 base, J lost 2 bases, and 12 bases lay in between. Here the CDR3 reads CASSLLGQVTYEQYF. The CDR3 region has the DNA TGTGCCAGCAGTTTATTGGGCCAGGTGACCTACGAGCAGTACTTC.

The V and J genes are TRBV27 and TRBJ1-2, with TRBD1 matching 11 bases. Germline trimming cut 3 bases from V and 7 bases from J; bases unmatched to any gene: 4. Germline V lookup: CDR1 MNHEY, CDR2 SMNVEV (reference sequence). CDR3 length: 14 amino acids. The CDR3 DNA reads TGTGCCAGCAGTTTGGGACAGGGGGTTTCTGGCTACACCTTC. This gives the protein CASSLGQGVSGYTF.

This chain connects TRBV9 to TRBJ2-3, with 10 bases aligning to TRBD2. V trimming: 3 bases; J trimming: 7 bases; junction bases outside the gene matches: 14. Per germline, CDR1 SGDLS and CDR2 YYNGEE. This CDR3 contains 17 residues. The CDR3, as DNA: TGTGCCAGCAGCGCCGGCCCCCCCACTAGCGGGGCACATACGCAGTATTTT. Its translation is CASSAGPPTSGAHTQYF.

The chain is built from TRBV18 and TRBJ2-3; D may be TRBD1 (6 bases). Trimming pared 5 bases from V and 2 bases from J, leaving 8 bases between. The CDR3 sequence is 13 residues long. Germline CDR1 KGHSH, CDR2 LQKENI. In DNA form, the CDR3 reads TGTGCCAGCTCAAGGGACATCACAGATACGCAGTATTTT. This sequence encodes CASSRDITDTQYF.

This clone was detected only a few times. The chain employs TRBV4-2 and TRBJ2-3, with 10 bases matching TRBD2. The germline V gene has CDR1 LGHNA and CDR2 YNFKEQ. The CDR3 covers 15 residues. V was clipped by 7 bases and J by 0 bases; unmatched bases: 4. The CDR3 bases are TGTGCCAGCAACCCTAGCGGGAGTAGCACAGATACGCAGTATTTT. This translates into CASNPSGSSTDTQYF.

This chain connects TRBV24-1 to TRBJ2-1, with D unresolved. V was trimmed by 9 bases and J by 0 bases, leaving 8 bases between them. CDR3 length: 13 amino acids. Germline V gives CDR1 KGHDR, CDR2 SFDVKD. DNA for the CDR3: TGTGCCACCTCGCGGAGCTCCTACAATGAGCAGTTCTTC. It yields the protein CATSRSSYNEQFF.

The genes are TRBV6-5 and TRBJ1-6; no clear D. The V end lost 7 bases, the J end lost 0 bases, and 7 bases lay between the germline ends. The germline gives CDR1 MNHEY, CDR2 SVGAGI. The CDR3 contains 14 residues. For the CDR3, the DNA is TGTGCCAGCAAATGGAGCTCCTATAATTCACCCCTCCACTTT. It specifies CASKWSSYNSPLHF.

V usage is TRBV10-3 and J usage is TRBJ2-1, with 9 nucleotides matching TRBD2. There are 16 residues in the CDR3. Germline-derived CDR1 and CDR2 are ENHRY and SYGVKD. Trimming at V came to 3 bases and at J to 7 bases, leaving 10 bases not matched to a gene. The CDR3 reads CAISEPGGGAENEQFF. Here the CDR3 DNA reads TGTGCCATCAGTGAACCGGGCGGGGGGGCGGAGAATGAGCAGTTCTTC.

The chain carries TRBV28 and TRBJ2-7; 8 nucleotides match TRBD2. The CDR3 is made up of 14 amino acids. Losses at the gene ends were 7 bases for V and 3 bases for J; bases not matched to a gene: 8. Germline V gives CDR1 MDHEN, CDR2 SYDVKM. The CDR3 nucleotides read TGTGCCAGCAAGAACACGGGAGGGCGCTACGAGCAGTACTTC. Its translation: CASKNTGGRYEQYF.

The chain employs TRBV28 and TRBJ2-3, with 9 bases that match TRBD2. Germline V gene lookup returns CDR1 MDHEN and CDR2 SYDVKM. After removal of 1 base from V and 4 bases from J, the junction contained 6 bases not matched to a gene. This CDR3 contains 16 residues. The CDR3 nucleotides are TGTGCCAGCAGTTTATTTGGCGGGAGGGGAGCAGATACGCAGTATTTT. Its protein is CASSLFGGRGADTQYF.

Only one count was recorded for this clone. In DNA form, the CDR3 reads TGTGCCAGTCGCCTTGGGCCGGCCGGCGGGGGCTCCTACAATGAGCAGTTCTTC. The encoded protein is CASRLGPAGGGSYNEQFF. The chain uses TRBV19 and TRBJ2-1, with 7 bases that match TRBD2. Trimming took 8 bases from V and 0 from J; bases not matched to a gene: 16. Germline loops: CDR1 LNHDA, CDR2 SQIVND (reference sequence). The CDR3 is made up of 18 amino acids.

The CDR3 region has the DNA TGTGCCAGCAGCGTTTCCGGACAGAACGACTATGGCTACACCTTC. Residues: CASSVSGQNDYGYTF. This chain uses TRBV11-1 with TRBJ1-2; maybe TRBD1 (6 bases). Per the germline V gene, CDR1 is SGHAT and CDR2 is FQDESV (reference sequence). The V end was cut by 5 bases, the J end by 3 bases, with 16 bases between. The CDR3 length is 15 residues. The full variable domain, rest sourced from reference TRBV11-1 and TRBJ1-2, is EAEVAQSPRYKITEKSQAVAFWCDPISGHATLYWYRQILGQGPELLVQFQDESVVDDSQLPKDRFSAERLKGVDSTLKIQPAELGDSAMYLCASSVSGQNDYGYTFGSGTRLTVV.

V usage is TRBV7-9 and J usage is TRBJ1-1; D gene uncertain. Trimming cost V 0 bases and J 3 bases, with 11 bases left between them. The germline gives CDR1 SEHNR, CDR2 FQNEAQ (reference sequence). The CDR3 is made up of 15 amino acids. The CDR3 DNA sequence: TGTGCCAGCAGCTTAGCGGAGGGCTCGGACACTGAAGCTTTCTTT. It specifies CASSLAEGSDTEAFF.

The rearrangement uses TRBV25-1 and TRBJ2-3; D might be TRBD2 (5 bases). V shed 6 bases and J shed 4 bases, with 14 bases lying between them. Germline V gives CDR1 MGHDK, CDR2 SYGVNS. The CDR3 is 14 amino acids. The chain's CDR3 is CASSSGLPPDTQYF. CDR3 sequence (DNA): TGTGCCAGCAGCTCCGGACTTCCCCCAGATACGCAGTATTTT. The variable domain in full, with the rest retrieved from reference TRBV25-1 and TRBJ2-3, is EADIYQTPRYLVIGTGKKITLECSQTMGHDKMYWYQQDPGMELHLIHYSYGVNSTEKGDLSSESTVSRIRTEHFPLTLESARPSHTSQYLCASSSGLPPDTQYFGPGTRLTVL.

The chain combines TRBV25-1 with TRBJ2-3; D is perhaps TRBD2 (7 bases). The CDR3 is 13 residues long. Trimming removed 6 bases from V and 5 bases from J, with 12 bases in between. From germline, CDR1 is MGHDK and CDR2 SYGVNS. The CDR3 here is CASSRGAVDTQYF. CDR3 DNA sequence: TGTGCCAGCAGCCGGGGGGCGGTAGATACGCAGTATTTT.

The gene calls are TRBV7-9 and TRBJ2-3; 10 nucleotides line up with TRBD2. Germline assignment: CDR1 SEHNR and CDR2 FQNEAQ (reference sequence). The CDR3 is 15 amino acids. V was pared by 0 bases and J by 5 bases, with 2 bases of the junction left unmatched. This CDR3 is CASSLAVAGGDTQYF. CDR3 DNA: TGTGCCAGCAGCTTAGCGGTAGCGGGAGGAGATACGCAGTATTTT. Filled out from reference TRBV7-9 and TRBJ2-3, the complete variable domain reads DTGVSQNPRHKITKRGQNVTFRCDPISEHNRLYWYRQTLGQGPEFLTYFQNEAQLEKSRLLSDRFSAERPKGSFSTLEIQRTEQGDSAMYLCASSLAVAGGDTQYFGPGTRLTVL.

The chain uses TRBV5-1 and TRBJ2-2; 9 bases match TRBD2. Germline V gives CDR1 SGHRS, CDR2 YFSETQ. The ends lost 4 bases at V and 7 bases at J; junction bases unmatched: 8. The CDR3 has 15 amino acids. CDR3 protein: CASSLAGGPVGELFF. The CDR3 DNA reads as TGCGCCAGCAGCCTGGCGGGAGGGCCGGTCGGGGAGCTGTTTTTT.

The chain is built from TRBV5-4 and TRBJ2-3; maybe TRBD2 (6 bases). V was clipped by 2 bases and J by 6 bases, with 19 bases between them. CDR1 and CDR2 (germline): SGHNT, YYREEE (reference sequence). This CDR3 is built from 16 residues. The CDR3: CASSLSPPTRGDTQYF. CDR3 in DNA: TGTGCCAGCAGCTTAAGTCCGCCCACACGGGGGGATACGCAGTATTTT.

V is TRBV20-1 and J is TRBJ1-6; D is uncertain. The V gene lost 6 bases and the J gene lost 10 bases, with 10 bases spanning the gap. Germline values: CDR1 DFQATT, CDR2 SNEGSKA (reference sequence). CDR3 length: 11 residues. CDR3 nucleotide sequence: TGCAGTGCGCGACGGGGATCACCCCTCCACTTT. It codes for CSARRGSPLHF.

V usage is TRBV27 and J usage is TRBJ1-6; 8 positions agree with TRBD1. The junction had 9 bases not matched to a gene; V was cut back by 5 bases and J by 9 bases. Germline V gene lookup returns CDR1 MNHEY and CDR2 SMNVEV (reference sequence). The CDR3 is made up of 15 amino acids. The CDR3 loop is CASSMTGTGRSPLHF. The CDR3 region has the DNA TGTGCCAGCAGTATGACCGGGACAGGACGTTCACCCCTCCACTTT.

This clone was found once. V is TRBV5-1 and J is TRBJ2-2; D possibly corresponds to TRBD1 (5 bases). The CDR3 is made up of 14 amino acids. V lost 1 base, J lost 3 bases, and 7 bases lay in between. The germline CDR1 and CDR2 sequences are SGHRS and YFSETQ. CDR3 sequence reads: CASSLLTDTGELFF. The CDR3 nucleotides read TGCGCCAGCAGCTTGCTGACAGACACCGGGGAGCTGTTTTTT.